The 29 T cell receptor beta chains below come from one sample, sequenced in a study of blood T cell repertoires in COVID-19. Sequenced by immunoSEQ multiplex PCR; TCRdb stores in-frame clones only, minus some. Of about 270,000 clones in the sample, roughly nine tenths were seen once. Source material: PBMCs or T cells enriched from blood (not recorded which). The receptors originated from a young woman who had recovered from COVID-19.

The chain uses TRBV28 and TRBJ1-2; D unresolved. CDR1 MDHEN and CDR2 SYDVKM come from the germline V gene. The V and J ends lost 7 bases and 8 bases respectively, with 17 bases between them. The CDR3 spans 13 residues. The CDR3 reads CASTHPAGRGYTF. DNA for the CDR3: TGTGCCAGCACCCATCCGGCCGGGAGAGGCTACACCTTC.

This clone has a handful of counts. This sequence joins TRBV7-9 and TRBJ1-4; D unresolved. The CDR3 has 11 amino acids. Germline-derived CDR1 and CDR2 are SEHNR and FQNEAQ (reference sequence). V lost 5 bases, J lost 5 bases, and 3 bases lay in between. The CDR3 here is CASSRNEKLFF. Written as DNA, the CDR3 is TGTGCCAGCAGCCGGAATGAAAAACTGTTTTTT.

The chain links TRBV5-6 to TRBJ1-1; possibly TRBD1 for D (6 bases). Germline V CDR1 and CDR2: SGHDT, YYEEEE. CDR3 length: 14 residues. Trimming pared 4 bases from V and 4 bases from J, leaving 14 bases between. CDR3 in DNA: TGTGCCAGCAGCCTCAGGGGTTATACCACTGAAGCTTTCTTT. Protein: CASSLRGYTTEAFF.

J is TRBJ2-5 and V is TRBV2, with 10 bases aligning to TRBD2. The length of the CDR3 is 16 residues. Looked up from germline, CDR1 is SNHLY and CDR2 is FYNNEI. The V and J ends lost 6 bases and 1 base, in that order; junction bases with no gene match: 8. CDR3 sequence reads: CASSLWTSGTQETQYF. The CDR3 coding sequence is TGTGCCAGCAGCCTCTGGACTAGCGGTACCCAAGAGACCCAGTACTTC. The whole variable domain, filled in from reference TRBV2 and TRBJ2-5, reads EPEVTQTPSHQVTQMGQEVILRCVPISNHLYFYWYRQILGQKVEFLVSFYNNEISEKSEIFDDQFSVERPDGSNFTLKIRSTKLEDSAMYFCASSLWTSGTQETQYFGPGTRLLVL.

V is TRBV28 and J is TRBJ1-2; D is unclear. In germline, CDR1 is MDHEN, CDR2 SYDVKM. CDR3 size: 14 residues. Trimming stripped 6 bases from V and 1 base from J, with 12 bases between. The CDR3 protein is CASSLLGLNYGYTF. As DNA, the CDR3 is TGTGCCAGCAGCCTTTTGGGCCTTAACTATGGCTACACCTTC.

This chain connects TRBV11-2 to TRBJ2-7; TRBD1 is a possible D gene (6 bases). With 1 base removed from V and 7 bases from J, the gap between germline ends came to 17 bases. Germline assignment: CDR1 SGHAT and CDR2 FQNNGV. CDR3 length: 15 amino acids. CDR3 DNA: TGTGCCAGCAGCTTAGCCCAGGACAGAAAGGGAGAGCAGTACTTC. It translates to CASSLAQDRKGEQYF. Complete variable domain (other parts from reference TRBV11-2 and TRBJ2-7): EAGVAQSPRYKIIEKRQSVAFWCNPISGHATLYWYQQILGQGPKLLIQFQNNGVVDDSQLPKDRFSAERLKGVDSTLKIQPAKLEDSAVYLCASSLAQDRKGEQYFGPGTRLTVT.

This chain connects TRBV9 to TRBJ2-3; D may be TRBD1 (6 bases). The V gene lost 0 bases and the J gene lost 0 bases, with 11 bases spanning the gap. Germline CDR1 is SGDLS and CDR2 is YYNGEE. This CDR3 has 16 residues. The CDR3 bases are TGTGCCAGCAGCGTAGGAGGACAGACTAGCACAGATACGCAGTATTTT. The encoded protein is CASSVGGQTSTDTQYF. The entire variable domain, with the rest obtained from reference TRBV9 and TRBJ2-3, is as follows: DSGVTQTPKHLITATGQRVTLRCSPRSGDLSVYWYQQSLDQGLQFLIQYYNGEERAKGNILERFSAQQFPDLHSELNLSSLELGDSALYFCASSVGGQTSTDTQYFGPGTRLTVL.

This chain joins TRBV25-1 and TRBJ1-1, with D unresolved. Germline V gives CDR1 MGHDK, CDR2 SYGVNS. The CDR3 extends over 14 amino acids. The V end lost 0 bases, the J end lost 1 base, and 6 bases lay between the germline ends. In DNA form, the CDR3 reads TGTGCCAGCAGTGAATACTACGGGAACACTGAAGCTTTCTTT. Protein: CASSEYYGNTEAFF.

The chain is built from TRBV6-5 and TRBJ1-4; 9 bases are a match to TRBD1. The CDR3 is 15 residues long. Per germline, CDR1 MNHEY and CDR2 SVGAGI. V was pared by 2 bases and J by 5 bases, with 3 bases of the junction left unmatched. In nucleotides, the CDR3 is TGTGCCAGCAGTTACAACAGGGGGCGAAATGAAAAACTGTTTTTT. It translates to CASSYNRGRNEKLFF.

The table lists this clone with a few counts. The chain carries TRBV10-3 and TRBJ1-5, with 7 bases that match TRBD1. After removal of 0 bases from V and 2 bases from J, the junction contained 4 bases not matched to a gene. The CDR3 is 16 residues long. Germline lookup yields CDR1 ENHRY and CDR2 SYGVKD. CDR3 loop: CAISESGQVGNQPQHF. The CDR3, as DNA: TGTGCCATCAGTGAGTCCGGACAGGTCGGCAATCAGCCCCAGCATTTT.

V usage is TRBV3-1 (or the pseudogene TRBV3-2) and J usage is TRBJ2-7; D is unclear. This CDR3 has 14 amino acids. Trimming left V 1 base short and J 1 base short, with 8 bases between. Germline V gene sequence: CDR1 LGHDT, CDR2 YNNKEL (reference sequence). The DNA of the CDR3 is TGTGCCAGCAGCCAAGGTGGCGGATCCTACGAGCAGTACTTC. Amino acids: CASSQGGGSYEQYF.

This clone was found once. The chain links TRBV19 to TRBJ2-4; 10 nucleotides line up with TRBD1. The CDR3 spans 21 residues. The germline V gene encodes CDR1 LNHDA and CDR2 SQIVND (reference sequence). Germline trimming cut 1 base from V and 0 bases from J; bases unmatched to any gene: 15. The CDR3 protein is CASSIVWVRTGGELAKNIQYF. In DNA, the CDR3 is TGTGCCAGTAGTATAGTTTGGGTTCGGACAGGGGGAGAATTAGCCAAAAACATTCAGTACTTC.

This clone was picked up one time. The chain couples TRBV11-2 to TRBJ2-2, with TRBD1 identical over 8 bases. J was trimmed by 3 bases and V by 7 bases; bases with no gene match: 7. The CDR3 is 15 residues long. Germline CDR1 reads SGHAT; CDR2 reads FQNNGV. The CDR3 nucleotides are TGTGCCAGCAACCTCAGGGGGCTGTACACCGGGGAGCTGTTTTTT. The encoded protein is CASNLRGLYTGELFF. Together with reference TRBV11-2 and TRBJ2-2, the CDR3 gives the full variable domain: EAGVAQSPRYKIIEKRQSVAFWCNPISGHATLYWYQQILGQGPKLLIQFQNNGVVDDSQLPKDRFSAERLKGVDSTLKIQPAKLEDSAVYLCASNLRGLYTGELFFGEGSRLTVL.

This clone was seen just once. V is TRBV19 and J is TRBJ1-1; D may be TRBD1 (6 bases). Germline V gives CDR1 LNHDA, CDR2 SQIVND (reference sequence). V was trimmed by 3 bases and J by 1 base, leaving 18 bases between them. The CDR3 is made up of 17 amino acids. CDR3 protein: CASSIPHAGTKNTEAFF. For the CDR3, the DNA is TGTGCCAGTAGTATCCCTCACGCCGGGACAAAGAACACTGAAGCTTTCTTT. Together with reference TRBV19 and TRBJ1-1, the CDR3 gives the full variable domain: DGGITQSPKYLFRKEGQNVTLSCEQNLNHDAMYWYRQDPGQGLRLIYYSQIVNDFQKGDIAEGYSVSREKKESFPLTVTSAQKNPTAFYLCASSIPHAGTKNTEAFFGQGTRLTVV.

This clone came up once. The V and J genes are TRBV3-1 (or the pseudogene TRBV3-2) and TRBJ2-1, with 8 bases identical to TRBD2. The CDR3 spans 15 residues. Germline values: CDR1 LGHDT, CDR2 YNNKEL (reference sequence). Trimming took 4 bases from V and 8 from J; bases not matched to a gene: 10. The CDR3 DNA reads TGTGCCAGCAGCCCAGTAGCGGGGACCTTCCATGAGCAGTTCTTC. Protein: CASSPVAGTFHEQFF.

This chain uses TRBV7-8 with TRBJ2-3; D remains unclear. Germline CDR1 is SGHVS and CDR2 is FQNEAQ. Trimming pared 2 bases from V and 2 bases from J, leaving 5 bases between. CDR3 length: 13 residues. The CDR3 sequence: CASSLLVTDTQYF. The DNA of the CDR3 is TGTGCCAGCAGCTTACTAGTCACAGATACGCAGTATTTT.

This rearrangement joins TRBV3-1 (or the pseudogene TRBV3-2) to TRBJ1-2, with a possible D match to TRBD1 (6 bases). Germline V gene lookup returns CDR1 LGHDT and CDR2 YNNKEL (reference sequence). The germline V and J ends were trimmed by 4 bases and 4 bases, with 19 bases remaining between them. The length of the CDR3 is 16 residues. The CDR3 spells CASSPRTTGQAYGYTF. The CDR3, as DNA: TGTGCCAGCAGCCCGAGAACTACAGGGCAAGCCTATGGCTACACCTTC.

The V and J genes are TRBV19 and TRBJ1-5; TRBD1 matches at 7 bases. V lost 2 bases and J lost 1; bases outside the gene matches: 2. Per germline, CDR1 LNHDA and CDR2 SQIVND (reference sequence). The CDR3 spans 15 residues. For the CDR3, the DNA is TGTGCCAGTAGTATAACACAGGGGAGCAATCAGCCCCAGCATTTT. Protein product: CASSITQGSNQPQHF.

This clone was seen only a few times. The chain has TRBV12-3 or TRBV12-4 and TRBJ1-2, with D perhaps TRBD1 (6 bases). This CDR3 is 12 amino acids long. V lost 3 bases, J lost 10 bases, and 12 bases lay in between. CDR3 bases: TGTGCCAGCAGTTTCCCACAGGGTATCTACACCTTC. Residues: CASSFPQGIYTF.

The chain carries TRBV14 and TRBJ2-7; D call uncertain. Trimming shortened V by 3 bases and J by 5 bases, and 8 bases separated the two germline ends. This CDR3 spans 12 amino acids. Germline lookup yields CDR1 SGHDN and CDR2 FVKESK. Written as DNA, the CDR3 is TGTGCCAGCAGCCACGCGTCCCACGAGCAGTACTTC. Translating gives CASSHASHEQYF.

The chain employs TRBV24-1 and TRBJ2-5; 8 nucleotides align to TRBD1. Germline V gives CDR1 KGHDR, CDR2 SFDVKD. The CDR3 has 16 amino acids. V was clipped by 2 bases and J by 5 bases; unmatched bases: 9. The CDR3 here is CATSDSKTGGRETQYF. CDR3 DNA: TGTGCCACCAGTGATTCCAAAACAGGGGGTAGGGAGACCCAGTACTTC.

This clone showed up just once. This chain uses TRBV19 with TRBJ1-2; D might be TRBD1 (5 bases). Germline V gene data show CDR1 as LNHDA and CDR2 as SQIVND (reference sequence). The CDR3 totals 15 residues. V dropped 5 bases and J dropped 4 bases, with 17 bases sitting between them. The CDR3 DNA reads TGTGCCAGTAGTCCCAGGGAAGAAGGGTCCTATGGCTACACCTTC. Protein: CASSPREEGSYGYTF. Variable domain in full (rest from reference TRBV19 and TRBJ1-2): DGGITQSPKYLFRKEGQNVTLSCEQNLNHDAMYWYRQDPGQGLRLIYYSQIVNDFQKGDIAEGYSVSREKKESFPLTVTSAQKNPTAFYLCASSPREEGSYGYTFGSGTRLTVV.

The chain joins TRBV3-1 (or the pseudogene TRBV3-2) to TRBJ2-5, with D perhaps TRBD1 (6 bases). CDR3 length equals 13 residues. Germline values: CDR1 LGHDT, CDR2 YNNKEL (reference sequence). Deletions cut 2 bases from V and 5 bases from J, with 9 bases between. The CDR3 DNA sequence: TGTGCCAGCAGCCAACCAGGGGCGGAGACCCAGTACTTC. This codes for CASSQPGAETQYF.

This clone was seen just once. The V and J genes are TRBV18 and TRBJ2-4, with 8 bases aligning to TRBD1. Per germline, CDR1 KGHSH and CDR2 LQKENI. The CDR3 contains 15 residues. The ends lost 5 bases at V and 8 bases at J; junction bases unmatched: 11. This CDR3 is CASSKPGTGDDIQYF. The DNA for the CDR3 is TGTGCCAGCTCAAAACCCGGGACAGGTGACGACATTCAGTACTTC.

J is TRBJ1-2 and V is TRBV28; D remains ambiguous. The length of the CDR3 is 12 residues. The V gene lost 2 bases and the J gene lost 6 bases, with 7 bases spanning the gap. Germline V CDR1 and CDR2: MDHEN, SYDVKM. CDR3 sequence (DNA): TGTGCCAGCAGTTTACTCGGGGATGGCTACACCTTC. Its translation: CASSLLGDGYTF.

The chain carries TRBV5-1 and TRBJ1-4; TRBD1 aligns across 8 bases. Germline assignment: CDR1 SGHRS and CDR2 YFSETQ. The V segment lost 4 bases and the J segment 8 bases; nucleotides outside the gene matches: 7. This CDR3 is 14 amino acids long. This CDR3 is CASSKDRDEEKLFF. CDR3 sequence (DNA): TGCGCCAGCAGCAAGGACAGGGATGAGGAAAAACTGTTTTTT.

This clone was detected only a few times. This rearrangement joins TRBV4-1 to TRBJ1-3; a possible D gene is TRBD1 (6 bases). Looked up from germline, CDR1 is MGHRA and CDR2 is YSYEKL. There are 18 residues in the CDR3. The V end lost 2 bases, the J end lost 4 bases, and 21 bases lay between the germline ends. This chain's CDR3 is CASSQNRDPPMNGNTIYF. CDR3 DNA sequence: TGCGCCAGCAGCCAAAACAGGGATCCCCCGATGAACGGAAACACCATATATTTT.

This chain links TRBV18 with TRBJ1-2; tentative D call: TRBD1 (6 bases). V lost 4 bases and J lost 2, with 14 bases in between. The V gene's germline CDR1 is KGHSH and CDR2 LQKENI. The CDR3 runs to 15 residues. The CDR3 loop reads CASSHKQQGNYGYTF. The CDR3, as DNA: TGTGCCAGCTCACATAAACAACAGGGCAACTATGGCTACACCTTC. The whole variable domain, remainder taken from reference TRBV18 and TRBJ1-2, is NAGVMQNPRHLVRRRGQEARLRCSPMKGHSHVYWYRQLPEEGLKFMVYLQKENIIDESGMPKERFSAEFPKEGPSILRIQQVVRGDSAAYFCASSHKQQGNYGYTFGSGTRLTVV.

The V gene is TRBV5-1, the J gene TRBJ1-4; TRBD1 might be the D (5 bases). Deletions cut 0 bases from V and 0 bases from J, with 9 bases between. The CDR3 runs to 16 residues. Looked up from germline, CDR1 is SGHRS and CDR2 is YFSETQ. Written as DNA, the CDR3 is TGCGCCAGCAGCTTGGACAGGATCGCAACTAATGAAAAACTGTTTTTT. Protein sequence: CASSLDRIATNEKLFF. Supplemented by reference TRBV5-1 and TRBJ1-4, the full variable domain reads KAGVTQTPRYLIKTRGQQVTLSCSPISGHRSVSWYQQTPGQGLQFLFEYFSETQRNKGNFPGRFSGRQFSNSRSEMNVSTLELGDSALYLCASSLDRIATNEKLFFGSGTQLSVL.